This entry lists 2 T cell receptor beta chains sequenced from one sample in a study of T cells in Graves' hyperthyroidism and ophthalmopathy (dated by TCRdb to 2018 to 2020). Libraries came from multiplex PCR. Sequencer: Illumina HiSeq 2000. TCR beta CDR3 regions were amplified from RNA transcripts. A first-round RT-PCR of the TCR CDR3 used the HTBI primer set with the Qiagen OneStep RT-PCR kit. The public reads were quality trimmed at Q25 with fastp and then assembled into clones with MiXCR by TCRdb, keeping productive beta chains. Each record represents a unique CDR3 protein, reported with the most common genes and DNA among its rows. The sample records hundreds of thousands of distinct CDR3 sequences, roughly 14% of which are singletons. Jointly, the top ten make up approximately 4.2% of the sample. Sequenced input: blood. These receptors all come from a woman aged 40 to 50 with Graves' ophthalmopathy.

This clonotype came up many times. The CDR3 sequence: CATRTDAVEQYF. DNA of the CDR3: TGTGCCACAAGGACAGATGCGGTCGAGCAGTACTTC. This chain connects TRBV2 to TRBJ2-7, with D possibly TRBD1 on 6 matching bases. V lost 10 bases to trimming and J lost 6 bases, with 16 bases between them. Germline-derived CDR1 and CDR2 are SNHLY and FYNNEI. The CDR3 has 12 amino acids.

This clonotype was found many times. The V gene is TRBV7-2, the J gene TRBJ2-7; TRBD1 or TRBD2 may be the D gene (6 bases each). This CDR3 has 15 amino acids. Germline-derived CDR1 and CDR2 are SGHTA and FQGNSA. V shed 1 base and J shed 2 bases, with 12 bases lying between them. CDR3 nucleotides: TGTGCCAGCAGCTTAGGTCGGGGGCCCGCCTACGAGCAGTACTTC. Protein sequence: CASSLGRGPAYEQYF.